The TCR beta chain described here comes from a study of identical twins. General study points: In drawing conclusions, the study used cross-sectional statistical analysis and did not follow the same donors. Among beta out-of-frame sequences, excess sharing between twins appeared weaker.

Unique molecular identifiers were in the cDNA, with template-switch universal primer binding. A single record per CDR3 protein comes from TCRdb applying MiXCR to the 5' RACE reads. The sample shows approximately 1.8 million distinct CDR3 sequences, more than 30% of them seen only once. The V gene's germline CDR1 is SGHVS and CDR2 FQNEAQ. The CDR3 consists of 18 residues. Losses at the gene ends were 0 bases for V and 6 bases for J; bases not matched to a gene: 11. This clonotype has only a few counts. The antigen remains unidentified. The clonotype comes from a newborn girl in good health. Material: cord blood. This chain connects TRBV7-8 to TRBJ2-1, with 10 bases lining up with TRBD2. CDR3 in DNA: TGTGCCAGCAGCTTAGCGAGGTTTAGGACTAGCGGTTCCAATGAGCAGTTCTTC. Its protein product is CASSLARFRTSGSNEQFF.